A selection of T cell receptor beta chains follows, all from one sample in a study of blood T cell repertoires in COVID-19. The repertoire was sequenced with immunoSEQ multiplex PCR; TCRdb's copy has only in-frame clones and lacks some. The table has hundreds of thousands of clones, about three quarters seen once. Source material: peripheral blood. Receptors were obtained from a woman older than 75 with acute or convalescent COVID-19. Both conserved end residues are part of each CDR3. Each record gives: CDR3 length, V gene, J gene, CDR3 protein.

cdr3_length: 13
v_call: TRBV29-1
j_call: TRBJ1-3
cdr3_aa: CSVGTGAGNTIYF

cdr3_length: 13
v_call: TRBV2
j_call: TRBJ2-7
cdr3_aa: CASRRDREYQGYF

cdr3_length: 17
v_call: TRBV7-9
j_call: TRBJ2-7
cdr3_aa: CASSPPTGDPHRYEQYF

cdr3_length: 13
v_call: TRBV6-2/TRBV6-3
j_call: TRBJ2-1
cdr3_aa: CASSPHTGDEQFF

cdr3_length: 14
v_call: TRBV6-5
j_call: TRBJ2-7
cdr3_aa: CASRRGTAPYEQYF

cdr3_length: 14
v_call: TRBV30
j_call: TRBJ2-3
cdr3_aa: CAWKWDRSTDTQYF

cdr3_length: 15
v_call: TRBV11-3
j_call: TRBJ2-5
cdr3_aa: CASSLGRGRLETQYF

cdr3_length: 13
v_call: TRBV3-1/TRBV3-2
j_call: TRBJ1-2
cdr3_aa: CASSLGTVVGYTF

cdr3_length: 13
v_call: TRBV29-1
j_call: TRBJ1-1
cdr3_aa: CSVRTGGRAEAFF

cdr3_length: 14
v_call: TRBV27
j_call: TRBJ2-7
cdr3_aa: CASGRLAKWYEQYF

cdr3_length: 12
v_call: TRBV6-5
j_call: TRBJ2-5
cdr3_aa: CASGQGRETQYF

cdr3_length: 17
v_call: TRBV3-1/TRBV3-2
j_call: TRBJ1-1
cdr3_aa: CASSQGIGMGRNTEAFF

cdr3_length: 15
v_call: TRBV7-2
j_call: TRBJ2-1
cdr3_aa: CASSTGQGTINEQFF

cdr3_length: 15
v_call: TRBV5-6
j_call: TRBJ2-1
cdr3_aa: CASSNRDRGLGEQFF

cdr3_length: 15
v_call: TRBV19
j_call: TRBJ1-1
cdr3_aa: CASSIGVRQVTEAFF

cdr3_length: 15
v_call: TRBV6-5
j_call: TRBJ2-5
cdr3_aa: CASSYLGTGQETQYF

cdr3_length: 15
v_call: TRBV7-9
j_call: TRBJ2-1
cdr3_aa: CASSSTSGRDNEQFF

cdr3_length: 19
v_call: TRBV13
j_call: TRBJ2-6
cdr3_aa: CASSSRSSWGGSGANVLTF

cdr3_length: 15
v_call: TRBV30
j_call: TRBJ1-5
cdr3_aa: CAWSYGPVGNQPQHF

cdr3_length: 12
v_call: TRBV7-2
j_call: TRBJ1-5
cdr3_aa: CASSLEVEPQHF

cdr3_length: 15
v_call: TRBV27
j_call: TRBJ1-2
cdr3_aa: CASSTWGQGADGYTF

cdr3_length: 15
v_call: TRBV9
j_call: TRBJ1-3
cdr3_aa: CASSVAQDSGNTIYF

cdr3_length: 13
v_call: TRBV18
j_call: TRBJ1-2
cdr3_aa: CASSPAALYGYTF

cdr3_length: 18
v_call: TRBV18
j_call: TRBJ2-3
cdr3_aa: CASSRGLAGVVRTDTQYF

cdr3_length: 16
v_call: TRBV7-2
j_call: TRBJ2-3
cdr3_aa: CASSFYSGGALDTQYF

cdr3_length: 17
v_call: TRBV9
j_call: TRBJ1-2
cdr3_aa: CASSPAWRVAANYGYTF

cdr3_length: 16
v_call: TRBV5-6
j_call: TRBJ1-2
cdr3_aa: CASSPGQGNTNYGYTF

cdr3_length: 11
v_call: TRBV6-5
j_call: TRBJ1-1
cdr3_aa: CASSWGERAFF

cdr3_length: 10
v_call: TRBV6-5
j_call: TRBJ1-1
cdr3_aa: CAVTRGEAFF

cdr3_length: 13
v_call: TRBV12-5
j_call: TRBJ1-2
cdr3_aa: CASGLMNRVGYTF

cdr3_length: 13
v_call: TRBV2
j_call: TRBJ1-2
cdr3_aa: CASSETGDYGYTF

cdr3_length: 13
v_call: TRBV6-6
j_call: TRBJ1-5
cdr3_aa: CASSSGQIQPQHF

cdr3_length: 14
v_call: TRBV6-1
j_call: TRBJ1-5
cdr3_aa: CASSEGGGVQPQHF

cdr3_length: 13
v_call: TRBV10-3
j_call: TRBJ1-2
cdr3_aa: CAISDQGHTGYTF

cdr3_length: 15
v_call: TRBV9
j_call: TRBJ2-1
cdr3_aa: CASSVAAGGVTEQFF

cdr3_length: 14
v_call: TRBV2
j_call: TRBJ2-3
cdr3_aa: CASSPGRGTDTQYF

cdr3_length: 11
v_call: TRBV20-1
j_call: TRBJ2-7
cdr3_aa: CSAGQGREQYF

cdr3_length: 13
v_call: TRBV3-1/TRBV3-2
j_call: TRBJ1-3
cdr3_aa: CASNNRGGNTIYF

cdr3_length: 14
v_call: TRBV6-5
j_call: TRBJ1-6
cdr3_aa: CASSTDWYNSPLHF

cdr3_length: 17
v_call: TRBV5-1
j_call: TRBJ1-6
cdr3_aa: CASSFQGVGSWNSPLHF

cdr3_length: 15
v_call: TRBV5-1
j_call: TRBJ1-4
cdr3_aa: CASSRNPQGGEKLFF

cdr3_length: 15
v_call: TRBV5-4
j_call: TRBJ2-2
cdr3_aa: CASSARDRGGGELFF

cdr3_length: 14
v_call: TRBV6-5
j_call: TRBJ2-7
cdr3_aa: CASSYRPTGYEQYF

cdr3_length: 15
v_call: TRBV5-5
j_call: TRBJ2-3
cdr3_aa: CASSLGTGVTDTQYF

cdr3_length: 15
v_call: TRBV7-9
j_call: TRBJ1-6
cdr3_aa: CASSLSRGAVSPLHF

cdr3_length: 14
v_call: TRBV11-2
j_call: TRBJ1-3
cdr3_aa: CASSEGGPGNTIYF

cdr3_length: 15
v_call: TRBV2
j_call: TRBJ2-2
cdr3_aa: CASTLGGPSGGELFF

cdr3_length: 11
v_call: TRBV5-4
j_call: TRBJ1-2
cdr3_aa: CASSLVGGKEF

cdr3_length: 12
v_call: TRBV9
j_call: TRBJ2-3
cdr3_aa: CASSSQGDTQYF

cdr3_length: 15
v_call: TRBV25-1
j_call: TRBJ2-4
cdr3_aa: CASSESGLAKNIQYF

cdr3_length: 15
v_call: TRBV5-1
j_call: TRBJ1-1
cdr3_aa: CASSLGQPGGTEAFF

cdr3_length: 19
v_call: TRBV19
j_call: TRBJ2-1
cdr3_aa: CASSIKPGLAGVRYNEQFF

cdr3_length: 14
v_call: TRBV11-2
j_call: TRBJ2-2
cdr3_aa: CASSFTGGTGELFF

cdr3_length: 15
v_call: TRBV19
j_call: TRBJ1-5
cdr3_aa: CASRGGTGGNQPQHF

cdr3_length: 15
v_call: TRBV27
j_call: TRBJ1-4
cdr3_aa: CASSLWGTANEKLFF

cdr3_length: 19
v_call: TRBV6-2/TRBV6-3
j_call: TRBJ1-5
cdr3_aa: CASSYSWSDRVISNQPQHF

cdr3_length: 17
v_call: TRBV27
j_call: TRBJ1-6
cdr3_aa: CASSLSGRGAYNSPLHF